The clone carrying this T cell receptor (beta chain) ranks as medium-sized (0.01 to 0.1%). Its antigen is not known. The sample comes from a study of T and B cells in COVID-19 patients. In the study overall: COVID-19 patients gave peripheral blood either during active infection or after recovery. Findings and limits, study-wide: Few blood samples existed from mildly ill patients during symptoms or early in severe cases. The recovered cohort had under 3,000 exclusive TCR clusters, including 30 to 40 low generation probability clusters.

The CDR3 totals 13 residues. Germline CDR1 reads DFQATT; CDR2 reads SNEGSKA (reference sequence). J gave up 1 base and V 6 bases, and 2 bases lay outside the gene matches. TRB was amplified from roughly 250-500 ng of blood genomic DNA. BIOMED2 TRB-A/B primer pools were used in multiplex TRB PCR. TCRdb passed the multiplex PCR reads through MiXCR, listing each CDR3 protein once. The table lists about 16,000 distinct CDR3 sequences, roughly 29% of them singletons. This TCR derives from a human donor who had recovered from COVID-19. Input material: blood. V and J are TRBV20-1 and TRBJ2-3; 9 nucleotides align to TRBD2. The CDR3 DNA reads as TGCAGTGCCAGGACTAGCGGCACAGATACGCAGTATTTT. Encoded protein: CSARTSGTDTQYF.